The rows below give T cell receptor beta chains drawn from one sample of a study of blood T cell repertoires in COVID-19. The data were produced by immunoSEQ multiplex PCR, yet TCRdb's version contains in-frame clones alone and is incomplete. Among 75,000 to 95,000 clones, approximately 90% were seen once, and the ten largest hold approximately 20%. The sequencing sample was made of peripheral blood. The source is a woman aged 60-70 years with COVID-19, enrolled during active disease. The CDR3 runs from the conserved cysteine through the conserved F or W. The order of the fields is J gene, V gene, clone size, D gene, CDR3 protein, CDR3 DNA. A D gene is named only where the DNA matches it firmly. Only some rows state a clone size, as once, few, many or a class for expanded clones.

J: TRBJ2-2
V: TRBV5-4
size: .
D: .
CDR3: CAGSRQNTGELFF
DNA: TGTGCCGGGTCTCGACAGAACACCGGGGAGCTGTTTTTT

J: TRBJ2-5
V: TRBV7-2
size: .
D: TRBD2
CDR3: CASSPGLAGAPVKTQYF
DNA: TGTGCCAGCAGCCCCGGACTAGCGGGGGCCCCAGTAAAGACCCAGTACTTC

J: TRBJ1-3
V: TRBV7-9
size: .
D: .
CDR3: CASSSRGGSGNTIYF
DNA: TGTGCCAGCAGCAGCAGAGGGGGATCTGGAAACACCATATATTTT

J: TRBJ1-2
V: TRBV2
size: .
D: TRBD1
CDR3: CASTRGQSNYGYTF
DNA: TGTGCCAGCACCAGGGGACAGTCTAACTATGGCTACACCTTC

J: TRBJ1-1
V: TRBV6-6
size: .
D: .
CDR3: CASPGRGVGAFF
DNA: TGTGCCAGCCCCGGTCGGGGGGTCGGGGCTTTCTTT

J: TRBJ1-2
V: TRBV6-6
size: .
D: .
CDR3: CASTPQESDRRSYTF
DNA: TGTGCCAGCACTCCCCAAGAATCCGACAGGCGATCCTACACCTTC

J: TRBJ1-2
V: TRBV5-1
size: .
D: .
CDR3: CASSKDNNYGYTF
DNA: TGCGCCAGCAGCAAGGACAATAACTATGGCTACACCTTC

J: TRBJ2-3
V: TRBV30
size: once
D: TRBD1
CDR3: CAWSGDRSGTDTQYF
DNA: TGTGCCTGGAGTGGGGACAGATCTGGCACAGATACGCAGTATTTT

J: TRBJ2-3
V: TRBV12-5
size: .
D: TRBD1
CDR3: CASGPKTGSDTQYF
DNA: TGTGCTAGTGGTCCGAAGACAGGGTCAGATACGCAGTATTTT

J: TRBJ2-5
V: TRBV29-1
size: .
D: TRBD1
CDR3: CSVGGTALETQYF
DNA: TGCAGCGTTGGTGGGACAGCCCTAGAGACCCAGTACTTC

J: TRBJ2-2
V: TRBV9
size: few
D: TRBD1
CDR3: CASSVAGTGSTGELFF
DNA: TGTGCCAGCAGCGTAGCCGGGACAGGAAGCACCGGGGAGCTGTTTTTT

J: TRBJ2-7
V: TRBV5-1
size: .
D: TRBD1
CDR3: CASSLGDRDPTRQYF
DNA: TGCGCCAGCAGCTTGGGGGACAGGGATCCTACGAGGCAGTACTTC

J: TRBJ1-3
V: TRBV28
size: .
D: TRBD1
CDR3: CAIVQGAGNTIYF
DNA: TGTGCCATCGTACAGGGGGCAGGGAACACCATATATTTT

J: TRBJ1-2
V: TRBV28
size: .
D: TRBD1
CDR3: CASRQHRGANYGYTF
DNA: TGTGCCAGCAGACAACACAGGGGTGCTAACTATGGCTACACCTTC

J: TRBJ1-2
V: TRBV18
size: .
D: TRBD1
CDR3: CASSQGDSQNYGYTF
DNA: TGTGCCAGCTCACAAGGGGACAGTCAGAACTATGGCTACACCTTC

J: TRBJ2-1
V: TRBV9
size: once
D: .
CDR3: CATGLDPGNEQFF
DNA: TGTGCCACCGGCCTGGATCCAGGGAATGAGCAGTTCTTC

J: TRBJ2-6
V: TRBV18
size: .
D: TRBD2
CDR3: CASSPLAGAVSGANVLTF
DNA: TGTGCCAGCTCACCACTAGCGGGGGCAGTCTCTGGGGCCAACGTCCTGACTTTC